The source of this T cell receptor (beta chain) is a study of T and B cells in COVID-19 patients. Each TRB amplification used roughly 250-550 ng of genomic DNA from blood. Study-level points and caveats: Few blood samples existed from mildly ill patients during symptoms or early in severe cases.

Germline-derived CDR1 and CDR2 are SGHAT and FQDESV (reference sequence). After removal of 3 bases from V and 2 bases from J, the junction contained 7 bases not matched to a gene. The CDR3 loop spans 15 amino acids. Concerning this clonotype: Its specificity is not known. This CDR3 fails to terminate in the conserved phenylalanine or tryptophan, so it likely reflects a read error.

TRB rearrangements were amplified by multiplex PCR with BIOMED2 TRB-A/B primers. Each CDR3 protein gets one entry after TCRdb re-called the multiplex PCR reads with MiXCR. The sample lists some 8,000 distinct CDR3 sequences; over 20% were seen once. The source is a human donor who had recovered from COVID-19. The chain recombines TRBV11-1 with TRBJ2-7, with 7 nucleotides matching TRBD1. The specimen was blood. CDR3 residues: CASSFRPDRAYEQYL. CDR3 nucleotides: TGTGCCAGCAGCTTCAGGCCCGACAGGGCCTACGAGCAGTACTTA.